This T cell receptor beta chain was profiled in a study of cytomegalovirus exposure and HLA in healthy donors. The V end was cut by 1 base, the J end by 2 bases, with 16 bases between. CDR3 length: 16 residues. Looked up from germline, CDR1 is SQVTM and CDR2 is ANQGSEA. Use of 60 Vbeta and 13 Jbeta primers characterized the PCR. Profiling relied on immunoSEQ multiplex PCR, and the TCRdb table lists in-frame clones only, not all of them. The sample has about 250,000 clones, 80% to 95% seen once. The specimen was PBMCs. The clonotype was recovered from a girl aged 2 to 10 in good health and CMV-seronegative. The rearrangement links TRBV29-1 to TRBJ2-3; possibly TRBD1 for D (6 bases). CDR3 bases: TGCAGCGTTGAAGCAGGGGCCCGGAGCCTCACAGATACGCAGTATTTT. This codes for CSVEAGARSLTDTQYF.